This T cell receptor (beta chain) was documented in a study of siplizumab effects on memory and regulatory T cells. Assayed TCR templates numbered about 10^5 for each sample. Only in-frame clones appear in the TCRdb table, and some are missing; sequencing was by immunoSEQ multiplex PCR. This table holds 87,000 or so clones, over 85% found once. As for this clone: Its antigen remains unidentified.

Study-wide points: Proliferating siplizumab-culture Tregs lacked confirmation of suppressive function. Contribution to the alloresponse seemed major for naive T cells, which also seemed more diverse than memory cells.

Trimming pared 4 bases from V and 5 bases from J, leaving 9 bases between. The CDR3 is made up of 13 amino acids. Per germline, CDR1 KGHSH and CDR2 LQKENI. The specimen was non-Treg CD4+ T cells sorted from blood. The sequence was obtained from a human donor in good health. The gene calls are TRBV18 and TRBJ1-5; TRBD1 is a possible D gene (5 bases). This CDR3 reads CASSLGAHQPQHF. CDR3 bases: TGTGCCAGCTCACTAGGGGCCCATCAGCCCCAGCATTTT.